The 29 T cell receptor beta chains reported below all come from one sample, sequenced in a study of response to subunit inactivated influenza vaccine. TCRdb used MiXCR to reprocess the RT-PCR reads, holding one entry per CDR3 protein. The data show roughly 460,000 distinct CDR3 sequences, with 11% seen just once and 12% held by the top ten. Sequencing was performed on PBMCs from blood, taken more than 35 days after vaccination. These receptor sequences come from a man between 50 and 59 years old who received an inactivated influenza vaccine.

In its sample, this clonotype was seen a few times. The chain has TRBV12-3 or TRBV12-4 and TRBJ2-3; TRBD2 is a possible D gene (6 bases). There are 13 residues in the CDR3. The V end lost 3 bases, the J end lost 6 bases, and 10 bases lay between the germline ends. As DNA, the CDR3 is TGTGCCAGCAGTTTTCGGGGGTATGATACGCAGTATTTT. This encodes CASSFRGYDTQYF.

The CDR3 loop reads CASTFPGANVLTF. As DNA, the CDR3 is TGTGCCAGCACCTTCCCCGGGGCCAACGTCCTGACTTTC. The chain recombines TRBV7-2 with TRBJ2-6; D gene uncertain. V was pared by 7 bases and J by 4 bases, with 8 bases between. The CDR3 contains 13 residues. Germline V gene lookup returns CDR1 SGHTA and CDR2 FQGNSA.

At least ten counts were recorded for this clonotype. At one boundary the junction diverges from the germline segment, which might be a read error. This sequence joins TRBV6-2 or TRBV6-3 and TRBJ2-7, with no clear D. Germline CDR1 MNHEY, CDR2 SVGEGT. The CDR3 loop spans 11 amino acids. The CDR3 loop is CASSDSYEQYF. Here the CDR3 DNA reads TGTGCCAGCAGTGACTCCTACGAGCAGTACTTC.

This clonotype was seen many times. CDR3 coding DNA: TGCGCCAGCAGCACTGGACTGGACGAGCAGTACTTC. This translates into CASSTGLDEQYF. The chain employs TRBV5-1 and TRBJ2-7; tentative D call: TRBD2 (5 bases). Germline loops: CDR1 SGHRS, CDR2 YFSETQ. Trimming removed 4 bases at V and 5 bases at J, with 10 bases between. CDR3 length equals 12 residues.

The rearrangement uses TRBV5-1 and TRBJ2-1, with D maybe TRBD2 (6 bases). This CDR3 spans 15 amino acids. V lost 4 bases and J 5 bases, leaving 16 bases between the germline ends. Germline V lookup: CDR1 SGHRS, CDR2 YFSETQ. Here the CDR3 DNA reads TGCGCCAGCAGCCCCGAACGGGAGAGCCACAATGAGCAGTTCTTC. Protein sequence: CASSPERESHNEQFF.

This clonotype appeared a few times. V is TRBV6-1 and J is TRBJ1-4; no firm D call. The CDR3 runs 13 residues. Trimming shortened V by 3 bases and J by 12 bases, and 14 bases separated the two germline ends. Germline CDR1 is MNHNS and CDR2 is SASEGT. CDR3 bases: TGTGCCAGCAGTGAGACTCCTCGGAGGGAACTGTTTTTT. It specifies CASSETPRRELFF.

This clonotype was seen ten or more times. The V call is TRBV14, the J call TRBJ1-5; D is unclear. This CDR3 is built from 13 residues. The ends were cut back, 3 bases at V and 3 bases at J, with 6 bases in the middle. Germline V lookup: CDR1 SGHDN, CDR2 FVKESK. The CDR3 protein is CASSHSSNQPQHF. The CDR3 DNA reads as TGTGCCAGCAGCCATAGCTCCAATCAGCCCCAGCATTTT.

The V call is TRBV12-3 or TRBV12-4, the J call TRBJ1-5; tentative D call: TRBD1 (6 bases). The CDR3 loop spans 15 amino acids. Trimming shortened V by 5 bases and J by 4 bases, and 15 bases separated the two germline ends. The CDR3 here is CASSPGTNPNQPQHF. The DNA of the CDR3 is TGTGCCAGCAGTCCCGGGACAAATCCGAATCAGCCCCAGCATTTT.

This clonotype was observed a handful of times. The J gene is TRBJ2-7, the V gene TRBV6-5; 8 nucleotides agree with TRBD1. CDR1 is MNHEY and CDR2 is SVGAGI in the germline V gene. Unmatched junction bases numbered 7, after V lost 0 bases and J lost 6 bases. The length of the CDR3 is 15 residues. The CDR3 spells CASSYSFQGASEQYF. The CDR3 region has the DNA TGTGCCAGCAGTTACTCGTTCCAGGGGGCTAGCGAGCAGTACTTC.

The CDR3 protein is CASSPVGVGETQYF. The CDR3 nucleotides read TGCGCCAGCAGCCCCGTAGGGGTGGGGGAGACCCAGTACTTC. J is TRBJ2-5 and V is TRBV5-1, with D possibly TRBD1 on 5 matching bases. The CDR3 is 14 residues long. Between the trimmed V and J ends, which lost 4 bases and 5 bases, there was a span of 15 bases. Germline CDR1 reads SGHRS; CDR2 reads YFSETQ.

This clonotype was observed at least ten times. The chain employs TRBV4-1 and TRBJ2-2; D may be TRBD1 or TRBD2 (6 bases each). Germline V lookup: CDR1 MGHRA, CDR2 YSYEKL. The ends were cut back, 2 bases at V and 7 bases at J, with 8 bases in the middle. The CDR3 loop spans 13 amino acids. The CDR3 spells CASSQRGVGELFF. In DNA form, the CDR3 reads TGCGCCAGCAGCCAAAGGGGGGTCGGGGAGCTGTTTTTT.

This clonotype has only a few counts. The rearrangement links TRBV5-5 to TRBJ1-6; no reliable D call. V gave up 2 bases and J gave up 8 bases, with 20 bases separating them. CDR3 length equals 17 residues. Germline assignment: CDR1 SGHKS and CDR2 YYEKEE (reference sequence). CDR3 bases: TGTGCCAGCAGCTTAGACCCGACCTCGATTGCCCATTCACCCCTCCACTTT. Translated: CASSLDPTSIAHSPLHF.

The rearrangement joins TRBV6-1 to TRBJ2-7; tentative D call: TRBD1 (5 bases). This CDR3 has 14 amino acids. V shed 7 bases and J shed 0 bases, with 13 bases lying between them. Germline CDR1 reads MNHNS; CDR2 reads SASEGT. The CDR3 coding sequence is TGTGCCAGCACCTCCAGGGCTAGCTCCTACGAGCAGTACTTC. Its translation is CASTSRASSYEQYF.

This clonotype showed up just a few times. The genes are TRBV27 and TRBJ1-1, with TRBD1 matching over 8 bases. Unmatched junction bases numbered 8, after V lost 3 bases and J lost 5 bases. Germline V gives CDR1 MNHEY, CDR2 SMNVEV (reference sequence). This CDR3 is 15 amino acids long. The CDR3: CASSFGTGGWTEAFF. The CDR3 nucleotides read TGTGCCAGCAGTTTCGGAACAGGGGGATGGACTGAAGCTTTCTTT.

This clonotype was counted a few times. The CDR3 DNA reads TGTGCCAGCAGCTTGGATTACAGGGAGGCAGGGGCCAACGTCCTGACTTTC. Amino acids: CASSLDYREAGANVLTF. The chain carries TRBV5-5 and TRBJ2-6, with D perhaps TRBD1 or TRBD2 (6 bases each). The V end lost 0 bases, the J end lost 4 bases, and 14 bases lay between the germline ends. This CDR3 region has 17 residues. CDR1 is SGHKS and CDR2 is YYEKEE in the germline V gene (reference sequence).

The CDR3 reads CASSLGSSPGEQFF. CDR3 DNA: TGTGCCAGCAGCTTAGGGTCCTCTCCGGGTGAGCAGTTCTTC. This sequence joins TRBV7-4 and TRBJ2-1, with unresolved D. This CDR3 comprises 14 residues. The V end lost 1 base, the J end lost 9 bases, and 13 bases lay between the germline ends. CDR1 and CDR2 (germline): SGHVT, SQSDAQ.

Here the CDR3 DNA reads TGTGCCAGCAGTTTCAAGTCGCGTGGAAGCGGCGAGCAGTACTTC. Its translation is CASSFKSRGSGEQYF. The chain uses TRBV12-3 or TRBV12-4 and TRBJ2-7; perhaps TRBD2 as D (5 bases). V was trimmed by 3 bases and J by 6 bases, leaving 18 bases between them. The CDR3 has 15 amino acids.

The gene calls are TRBV10-3 and TRBJ1-2; TRBD1 is a possible D gene (6 bases). Germline CDR1 and CDR2: ENHRY and SYGVKD. V gave up 4 bases and J gave up 6 bases, with 9 bases separating them. The CDR3 length is 12 residues. The CDR3 region has the DNA TGTGCCATCAGTGGACAGGATGATGGCTACACCTTC. Translating gives CAISGQDDGYTF.

This clonotype was counted only a few times. This chain joins TRBV7-2 and TRBJ1-2, with D unresolved. CDR1 SGHTA and CDR2 FQGNSA come from the germline V gene. V was cut by 1 base and J by 4 bases, with 10 bases left in between. The CDR3 has 14 residues. The CDR3 sequence: CASSLVASSYGYTF. The DNA of the CDR3 is TGTGCCAGCAGCTTAGTCGCCAGCAGCTATGGCTACACCTTC.

In its sample, this clonotype was seen a few times. This chain links TRBV12-3 or TRBV12-4 with TRBJ2-7; D might be TRBD2 (7 bases). Trimming pared 3 bases from V and 6 bases from J, leaving 15 bases between. This CDR3 has 14 residues. The chain's CDR3 is CASSFPGGASEQYF. In DNA form, the CDR3 reads TGTGCCAGCAGTTTTCCTGGGGGGGCATCCGAGCAGTACTTC.

The rearrangement links TRBV5-1 to TRBJ2-5; 10 bases align to TRBD1. This CDR3 comprises 14 residues. J was trimmed by 5 bases and V by 3 bases; bases with no gene match: 4. Germline V lookup: CDR1 SGHRS, CDR2 YFSETQ. CDR3 loop: CASSWKGQGETQYF. The CDR3 nucleotides read TGCGCCAGCAGCTGGAAGGGACAGGGGGAGACCCAGTACTTC. Complete variable domain (other parts from reference TRBV5-1 and TRBJ2-5): KAGVTQTPRYLIKTRGQQVTLSCSPISGHRSVSWYQQTPGQGLQFLFEYFSETQRNKGNFPGRFSGRQFSNSRSEMNVSTLELGDSALYLCASSWKGQGETQYFGPGTRLLVL.

This clonotype was seen more than once but under ten times. The chain is built from TRBV7-9 and TRBJ2-4, with 9 positions matching TRBD1. The length of the CDR3 is 17 residues. The trim removed 0 bases at V and 2 bases at J, leaving 5 bases unmatched. From germline, CDR1 is SEHNR and CDR2 FQNEAQ (reference sequence). CDR3 sequence (DNA): TGTGCCAGCAGCTTAGCGCCGGGACAGGGTCCCAAAAACATTCAGTACTTC. This translates into CASSLAPGQGPKNIQYF.

This clonotype was observed at least ten times. The V gene is TRBV29-1, the J gene TRBJ1-1, with TRBD1 identical over 7 bases. Germline trimming cut 2 bases from V and 10 bases from J; bases unmatched to any gene: 7. Per germline, CDR1 SQVTM and CDR2 ANQGSEA. The length of the CDR3 is 12 residues. The CDR3 protein is CSVELGGTRAFF. In DNA, the CDR3 is TGCAGCGTTGAATTAGGGGGCACTAGAGCTTTCTTT. The full variable domain, with the rest looked up from reference TRBV29-1 and TRBJ1-1, is SAVISQKPSRDICQRGTSLTIQCQVDSQVTMMFWYRQQPGQSLTLIATANQGSEATYESGFVIDKFPISRPNLTFSTLTVSNMSPEDSSIYLCSVELGGTRAFFGQGTRLTVV.

This clonotype was seen only a few times. V gene TRBV7-8 combines with J gene TRBJ2-1, with a tentative D call TRBD2 (6 bases). In germline, CDR1 is SGHVS, CDR2 FQNEAQ. The CDR3 length is 15 residues. V lost 3 bases to trimming and J lost 0 bases, with 9 bases between them. The CDR3 loop is CASSFVGSSYNEQFF. The CDR3 coding sequence is TGTGCCAGCAGCTTTGTCGGGAGCTCCTACAATGAGCAGTTCTTC.

This clonotype was detected ten times or more. The V and J genes are TRBV6-1 and TRBJ2-1; 9 bases are shared with TRBD2. CDR3 size: 14 residues. CDR1 is MNHNS and CDR2 is SASEGT in the germline V gene. V lost 8 bases to trimming and J lost 2 bases; unmatched junction nucleotides: 4. CDR3 nucleotide sequence: TGTGCCAGCTCTAGCGGGATAACCTACAATGAGCAGTTCTTC. Protein: CASSSGITYNEQFF.

The rearrangement links TRBV6-2 or TRBV6-3 to TRBJ1-5; D is ambiguous. The germline V gene has CDR1 MNHEY and CDR2 SVGEGT. Trimming took off 2 bases at V and 4 bases at J, with 9 bases between the two ends. This CDR3 comprises 14 residues. The CDR3 DNA reads as TGTGCCAGCAGTTACATGGGGATGAATCAGCCCCAGCATTTT. It translates to CASSYMGMNQPQHF.

This rearrangement joins TRBV6-5 to TRBJ1-2; the D gene is possibly TRBD1 (6 bases). CDR3 length: 15 residues. V was pared by 0 bases and J by 2 bases, with 10 bases between. Germline CDR1 reads MNHEY; CDR2 reads SVGAGI. CDR3 coding DNA: TGTGCCAGCAGTTACTCTGGGGGCCTCAACTATGGCTACACCTTC. Its translation is CASSYSGGLNYGYTF.

This clonotype was seen a handful of times. V gene TRBV20-1 combines with J gene TRBJ2-3, with TRBD1 matching over 9 bases. The CDR3 loop spans 14 amino acids. Germline-derived CDR1 and CDR2 are DFQATT and SNEGSKA (reference sequence). V shed 3 bases and J 6 bases; nucleotides not matched to a gene: 7. The CDR3: CSASEQGAYDTQYF. The CDR3 DNA sequence: TGCAGTGCTAGCGAACAGGGGGCATATGATACGCAGTATTTT.

The chain carries TRBV6-1 and TRBJ2-1; D is tentatively TRBD1 or TRBD2 (5 bases each). V lost 6 bases, J lost 3 bases, and 9 bases lay in between. The V gene's germline CDR1 is MNHNS and CDR2 SASEGT. The CDR3 length is 13 residues. In DNA, the CDR3 is TGTGCCAGCAGCGGGACCTACTACAATGAGCAGTTCTTC. Translating it yields CASSGTYYNEQFF.